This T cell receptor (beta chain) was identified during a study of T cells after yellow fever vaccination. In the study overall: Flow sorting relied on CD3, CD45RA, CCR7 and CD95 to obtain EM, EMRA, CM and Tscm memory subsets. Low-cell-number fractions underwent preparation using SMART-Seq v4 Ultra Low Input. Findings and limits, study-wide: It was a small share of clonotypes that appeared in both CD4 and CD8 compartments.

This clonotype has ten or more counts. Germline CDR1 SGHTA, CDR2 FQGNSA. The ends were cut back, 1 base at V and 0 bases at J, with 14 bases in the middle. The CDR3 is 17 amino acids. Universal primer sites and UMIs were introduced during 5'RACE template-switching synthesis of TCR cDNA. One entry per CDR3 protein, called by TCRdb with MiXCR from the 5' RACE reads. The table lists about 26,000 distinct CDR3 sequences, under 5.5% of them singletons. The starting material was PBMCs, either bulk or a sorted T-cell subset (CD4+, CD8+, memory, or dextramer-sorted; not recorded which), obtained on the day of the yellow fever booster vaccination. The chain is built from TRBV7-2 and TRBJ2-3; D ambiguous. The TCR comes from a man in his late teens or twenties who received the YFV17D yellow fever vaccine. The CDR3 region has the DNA TGTGCCAGCAGCTTAGGTGGTTCACCCTCTAGCACAGATACGCAGTATTTT. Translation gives CASSLGGSPSSTDTQYF.